The rows below give T cell receptor beta chains drawn from one sample of a study of molecular identifiers for immune sequencing clone quantification. One entry per CDR3 protein, called by TCRdb with MiXCR from the PCR reads. The profile shows around 65,000 distinct CDR3 sequences, roughly 18% of them singletons. The specimen was naive CD8+ T cells from blood, with Jurkat cell RNA spiked in. All receptors derive from a human donor in good health. Some libraries in this study had Jurkat cell RNA spiked in. Both conserved end residues are part of each CDR3. The order of the fields is J gene, clone size, D gene, V gene, CDR3 protein, CDR3 DNA. The D gene is left open where the match is weak. A clone size is listed for some rows: how often the clone was seen (once, few, many), or a class if it is expanded.

TRBJ2-7 | . | . | TRBV19 | CASSPSWGVHEQCF | TGTGCCAGTAGTCCCTCGTGGGGGGTGCACGAGCAGTGCTTC
TRBJ2-7 | many | TRBD2 | TRBV14 | CASSLKNEDGLAFTYEQYF | TGTGCCAGCAGCCTCAAAAATGAGGATGGACTAGCGTTCACCTACGAGCAGTACTTC
TRBJ2-7 | . | TRBD2 | TRBV6-6 | CASSYSLSGGYEQYF | TGTGCCAGCAGTTACTCCTTGAGCGGGGGGTACGAGCAGTACTTC
TRBJ2-7 | many | TRBD1 | TRBV7-9 | CASSPNPGQPYEQYF | TGTGCCAGCAGCCCAAACCCGGGACAGCCCTACGAGCAGTACTTC
TRBJ1-1 | many | TRBD1 | TRBV6-5 | CASRRQGASTEAFF | TGTGCCAGCAGGAGACAGGGGGCTAGCACTGAAGCTTTCTTT
TRBJ2-3 | many | . | TRBV7-2 | CASSLYPVSTDTQYF | TGTGCCAGCAGCTTATATCCGGTCTCCACAGATACGCAGTATTTT
TRBJ2-7 | few | TRBD2 | TRBV5-1 | CASSSGLDRGYEQYF | TGCGCCAGCAGCTCGGGACTAGATCGTGGCTACGAGCAGTACTTC
TRBJ1-1 | many | . | TRBV2 | CASKNGRRGNTEAFF | TGTGCCAGCAAGAATGGACGGAGGGGGAACACTGAAGCTTTCTTT
TRBJ1-6 | many | TRBD1 | TRBV9 | CASSTWTGENSPLHF | TGTGCCAGCAGCACTTGGACAGGGGAAAATTCACCCCTCCACTTT
TRBJ2-5 | . | . | TRBV12-5 | CASGLEETQYF | TGTGCTAGTGGTTTGGAGGAGACCCAGTACTTC
TRBJ1-5 | many | . | TRBV6-1 | CASSDGGQPQHF | TGTGCCAGCAGCGACGGGGGACAGCCCCAGCATTTT
TRBJ2-6 | many | . | TRBV6-2/TRBV6-3 | CASNGQIPSSGANVLTF | TGTGCCAGCAATGGACAGATACCCTCCTCTGGGGCCAACGTCCTGACTTTC
TRBJ2-1 | . | . | TRBV12-3/TRBV12-4 | CASSPSGTNEQFF | TGTGCCAGCAGTCCCAGTGGGACCAATGAGCAGTTCTTC